A single sample is the source of the 2 T cell receptor beta chains below, sequenced in a study of T cell repertoires in aging, cancer and after chemotherapy. TCR beta rearrangements were amplified from peripheral blood genomic DNA. A mixed TRB-A/B primer pool amplified rearranged TRB by multiplex touch-down PCR. TCRdb independently ran MiXCR on the multiplex PCR reads; one entry per CDR3 protein. The sample lists about 2,100 distinct CDR3 sequences, 20% occurring once. The specimen was blood. The receptors shown here come from a human donor with a solid tumor.

This clonotype came up a few times. The rearrangement joins TRBV11-2 to TRBJ1-1; TRBD1 matches at 8 bases. The CDR3 extends over 16 amino acids. Per the germline V gene, CDR1 is SGHAT and CDR2 is FQNNGV. V was pared by 5 bases and J by 5 bases, with 13 bases of the junction left unmatched. The CDR3 reads CASSPWGAGGRTEAFF. Written as DNA, the CDR3 is TGTGCCAGCAGCCCTTGGGGGGCAGGGGGCCGGACTGAAGCTTTCTTT.

The chain couples TRBV28 to TRBJ2-7; TRBD1 matches at 7 bases. Unmatched junction bases numbered 1, after V lost 5 bases and J lost 0 bases. Germline CDR1 MDHEN, CDR2 SYDVKM. The CDR3 length is 13 residues. CDR3 coding DNA: TGTGCCAGCAGTCGACAGGGCTCCTACGAGCAGTACTTC. Translating it yields CASSRQGSYEQYF.